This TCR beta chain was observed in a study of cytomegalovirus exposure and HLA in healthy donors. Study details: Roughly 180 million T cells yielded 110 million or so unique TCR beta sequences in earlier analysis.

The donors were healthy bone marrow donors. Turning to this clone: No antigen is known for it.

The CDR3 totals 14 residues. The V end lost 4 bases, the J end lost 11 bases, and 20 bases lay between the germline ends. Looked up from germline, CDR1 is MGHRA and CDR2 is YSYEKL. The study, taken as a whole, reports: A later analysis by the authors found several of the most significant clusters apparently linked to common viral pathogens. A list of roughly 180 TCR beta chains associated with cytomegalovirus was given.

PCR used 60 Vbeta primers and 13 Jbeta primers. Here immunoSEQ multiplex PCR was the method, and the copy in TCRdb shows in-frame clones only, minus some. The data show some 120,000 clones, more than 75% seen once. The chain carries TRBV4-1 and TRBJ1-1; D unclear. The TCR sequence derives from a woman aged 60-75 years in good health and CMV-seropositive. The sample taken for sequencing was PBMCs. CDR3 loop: CASSRPQDTAWAFF. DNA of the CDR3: TGCGCCAGCAGCCGCCCTCAAGACACGGCTTGGGCTTTCTTT.